This paragraph reports one TCR beta chain. This clonotype was seen a handful of times. What antigen it recognizes has not been identified. Per-base quality was not reported, and no clone a single base away is much larger than it. This sample is part of a study of regulatory T cells in long-lasting Graves disease (dated by TCRdb to the early 2020s). Turning to the overall study: Antithyroid drugs had been taken for less than 3 months by newly diagnosed Graves' disease patients. A total of roughly 35 samples were covered by TCR sequencing, comprising about 13 persistent and about 20 newly diagnosed Graves' disease patients. This study used TCR sequencing and RNA sequencing of peripheral blood to compare persistent Graves' disease patients against newly diagnosed Graves' disease patients. The study was registered as a clinical trial and conducted in China.

Library preparation was by multiplex PCR. Sequencing used an Illumina HiSeq 4000. iRepertoire HTBI primers and Arm-PCR amplification of CDR3 regions were used to construct TCR beta libraries. Before sequencing, the PCR products went through gel purification. Regarding the original processing steps: A total of roughly 58 TRBV and under 15 TRBJ segments were identified across samples and were used for gene usage analysis of CDR3 amino acid clonotypes. COPE and FqMerger were used to merge the filtered high-quality paired reads into contigs. Contigs were aligned with BLAST to IMGT TRBV, TRBD and TRBJ reference genes, and CDR3 was defined per IMGT. Any clonotype with a frequency above 0.1% was counted as a highly expanded clone. Repertoire diversity was measured by Shannon entropy, and V-J evenness by the Gini coefficient. Clonotypes shared by more than one individual were considered public. The raw public reads went through TCRdb reprocessing: fastp at Q25, MiXCR clone calling, in-frame beta chains kept. Rows are combined by CDR3 protein, so each entry shows the most common genes and DNA. TCRdb, not the original authors, processed these V and J calls. The sample yields about half a million distinct CDR3 sequences; 12% were counted once. The ten largest make up around 10% of the sample.

The time point label here, explained by the study, means: newly diagnosed GD, antithyroid drugs for less than 3 months. RNA was extracted from PBMCs in TRIzol for both TCR sequencing and RNA sequencing. Graves' disease was diagnosed according to American Thyroid Association guidelines. The patients came from an endocrinology department in Xi'an, China. From each patient, 7.5 to 10 milliliters of peripheral blood was collected into an EDTA anticoagulant tube. Ficoll Paque Plus density gradient separation was used to isolate PBMCs, and no further T cell sorting was done. An Agilent 2100 Bioanalyzer and agarose gel were used to check RNA quality, while a NanoDrop 2000 measured RNA concentration. What the research found in general, with its limitations: Peripheral blood alone was examined, since thyroid tissue, which constituted the primary lesion, could not be accessed. The authors acknowledged the small sample size as a limitation that may reduce accuracy. Sequencing and analysis were restricted to the TCR beta chain. Compared with newly diagnosed patients, persistent Graves' disease patients had lower TCR Shannon entropy and fewer highly expanded clones, which suggests clonal expansion. Persistent patients shared more public clonotypes among themselves (around 2,500) than newly diagnosed patients did (about 1,000).

These sequences were also reported in another study, on T cells in Graves' hyperthyroidism and ophthalmopathy. The second study reports: Graves' hyperthyroidism was defined as stable when no progression to ophthalmopathy occurred over 18 months of follow-up. The hyperthyroidism patients were between 18 and 65 years old and newly diagnosed, with a disease duration of less than 2 months. Patients with uncontrolled infections, other autoimmune diseases, pregnancy or lactation were excluded. Diagnoses were established on the basis of clinical symptoms, serum thyroxine and TRAb, thyroid ultrasound, and orbital computed tomography. The TCR CDR3 was subjected to a first round of RT-PCR using the HTBI primer set and the Qiagen OneStep RT-PCR kit. Most expanded thyroid clonotypes (frequency above 0.001) were also detected in blood, a finding suggesting that blood repertoires may reflect thyroid immune responses. A 13 V-J signature model separated ophthalmopathy from stable hyperthyroidism, with about 88% sensitivity and 81% to 82% specificity in cross-validation and 80%/75% in testing. In validation, the model predicted progression to ophthalmopathy with approximately 70% sensitivity and less than 75% specificity, a median of 6.5 months before onset. To identify distinguishing TCR V-J signatures, a discovery cohort of about 95 patients was used, comprising 43 with Graves' ophthalmopathy and some 60 with stable Graves' hyperthyroidism. Prospective prediction of ophthalmopathy was tested in an independent validation cohort of 18 to 20 hyperthyroidism patients and approximately 17 patients who later progressed to ophthalmopathy. The approximately 90 discovery patients were divided at random into training and test sets in a 7:3 ratio. In roughly six Graves' hyperthyroidism patients, the study also compared T-cell repertoires from thyroid tissue with T-cell repertoires from blood. Once sampling was done, hyperthyroidism patients were given methimazole at a starting dose of 30 mg daily, whereas ophthalmopathy patients were given high-dose intravenous methylprednisolone. The libraries were constructed in a second round of multiplex PCR and then size-selected and purified. Paired-end sequencing of the libraries was performed with 100 bp reads on an Illumina HiSeq2000. SOAPnuke was used to process the raw data, with reads discarded if the reads contained adapters or uncalled bases, had a mean Phred below 15, or lacked an exact constant-primer or identifier match. High-quality paired reads were merged with COPE v1.2.5, and unique nucleotide sequences were defined as clonotypes. Clonotypes were aligned to IMGT TRBV, TRBD and TRBJ reference segments using MiTCR v1.1. Only V-J combinations with frequency above 0.0001, covering roughly 99% of repertoires, were analysed. The TCS score was defined as F50 (clonal expansion) divided by E x V (chaos), with BLOSUM62-based TCRdist calculated between CDR3 peptides within each V-J. Welch's t-statistics and random forest reduced roughly 540 V-J features to about 12, which were used in a naive Bayes classifier (R e1071). No statistical method was used to set the sample size in advance, and investigators knew the group allocation. The paper describes TCR Vbeta CDR3 sequencing of about 140 peripheral blood samples, made up of 43 ophthalmopathy patients, around 73 hyperthyroidism patients and 17 progressor patients.

Sequenced material: peripheral blood mononuclear cells (PBMCs), taken at new diagnosis, from a patient treated with antithyroid drugs. The clonotype was recovered from a woman aged 25 to 39 with Graves disease. Donor details come from another sample of the same person, matched by shared clones.

Read as DNA, the sequence is TGTGCCAGCAGCTTAGAAGTGACTAGCCTCAATGAGCAGTTCTTC. Translated, it reads CASSLEVTSLNEQFF. The V and J segments used are TRBV7-2 and TRBJ2-1; 7 nucleotides in the junction match TRBD2. Reading from cysteine to phenylalanine, the CDR3 counts 15 amino acids. The DNA shown is the 45-base CDR3, in frame from base 1. Clipping removes 1 base from V and 6 bases from J, with 6 as the unmatched junction base count. From the germline V gene, CDR1 is SGHTA and CDR2 is FQGNSA.